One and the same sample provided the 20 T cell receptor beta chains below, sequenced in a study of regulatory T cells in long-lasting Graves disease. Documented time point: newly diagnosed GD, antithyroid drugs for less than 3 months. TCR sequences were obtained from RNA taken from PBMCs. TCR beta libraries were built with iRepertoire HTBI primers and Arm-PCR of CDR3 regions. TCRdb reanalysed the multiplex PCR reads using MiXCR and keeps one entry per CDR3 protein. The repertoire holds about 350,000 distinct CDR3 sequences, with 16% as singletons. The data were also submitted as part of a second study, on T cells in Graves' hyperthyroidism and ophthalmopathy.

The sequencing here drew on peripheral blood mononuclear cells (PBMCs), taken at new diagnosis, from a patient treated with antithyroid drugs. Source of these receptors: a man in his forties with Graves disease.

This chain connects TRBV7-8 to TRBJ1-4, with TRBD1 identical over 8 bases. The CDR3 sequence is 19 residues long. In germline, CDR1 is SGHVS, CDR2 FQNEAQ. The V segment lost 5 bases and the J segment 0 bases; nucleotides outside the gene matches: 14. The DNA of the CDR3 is TGTGCCAGCAGCCCACGGACAGGGAGGAACTATGCAACTAATGAAAAACTGTTTTTT. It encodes CASSPRTGRNYATNEKLFF.

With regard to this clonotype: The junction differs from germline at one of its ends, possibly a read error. In DNA form, the CDR3 reads TGTGCCGGCAGCCAGGTCAGGAGGGCCGAGCAGTACTTC. It yields the protein CAGSQVRRAEQYF. This rearrangement joins TRBV3-1 to TRBJ2-7, with D perhaps matching TRBD2 (6 bases). The CDR3 is made up of 13 amino acids. Germline CDR1 reads LGHDT; CDR2 reads YNNKEL (reference sequence).

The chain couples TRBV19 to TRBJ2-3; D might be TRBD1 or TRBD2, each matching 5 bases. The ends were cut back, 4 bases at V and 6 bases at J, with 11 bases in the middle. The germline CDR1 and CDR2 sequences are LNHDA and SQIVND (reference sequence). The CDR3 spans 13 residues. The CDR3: CASSTVREDTQYF. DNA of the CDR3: TGTGCCAGTAGTACAGTCAGGGAGGATACGCAGTATTTT. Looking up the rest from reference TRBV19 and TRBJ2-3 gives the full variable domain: DGGITQSPKYLFRKEGQNVTLSCEQNLNHDAMYWYRQDPGQGLRLIYYSQIVNDFQKGDIAEGYSVSREKKESFPLTVTSAQKNPTAFYLCASSTVREDTQYFGPGTRLTVL.

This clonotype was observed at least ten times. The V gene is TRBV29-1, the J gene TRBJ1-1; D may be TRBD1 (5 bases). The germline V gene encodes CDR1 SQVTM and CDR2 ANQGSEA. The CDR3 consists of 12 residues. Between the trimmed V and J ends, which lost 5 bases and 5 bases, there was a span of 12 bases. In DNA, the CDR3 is TGCAGCGTTACCGCAGGGAGGACTGAAGCTTTCTTT. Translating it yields CSVTAGRTEAFF.

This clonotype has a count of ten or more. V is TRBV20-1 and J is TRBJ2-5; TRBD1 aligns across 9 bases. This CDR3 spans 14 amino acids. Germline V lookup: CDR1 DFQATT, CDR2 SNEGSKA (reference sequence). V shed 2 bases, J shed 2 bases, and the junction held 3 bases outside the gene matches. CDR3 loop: CSARSGTGQETQYF. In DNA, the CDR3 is TGCAGTGCTAGATCTGGGACAGGGCAAGAGACCCAGTACTTC.

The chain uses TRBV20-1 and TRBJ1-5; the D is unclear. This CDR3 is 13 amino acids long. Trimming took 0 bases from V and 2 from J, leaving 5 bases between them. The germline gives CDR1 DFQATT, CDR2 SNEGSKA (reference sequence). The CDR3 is CSARDQGNQPQHF. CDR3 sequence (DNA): TGCAGTGCTAGAGATCAAGGCAATCAGCCCCAGCATTTT.

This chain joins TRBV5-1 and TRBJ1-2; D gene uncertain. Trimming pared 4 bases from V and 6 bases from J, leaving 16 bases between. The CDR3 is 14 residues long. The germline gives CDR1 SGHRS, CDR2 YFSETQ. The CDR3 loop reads CASSPNSGFNGYTF. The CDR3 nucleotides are TGCGCCAGCAGCCCCAACTCGGGGTTTAATGGCTACACCTTC.

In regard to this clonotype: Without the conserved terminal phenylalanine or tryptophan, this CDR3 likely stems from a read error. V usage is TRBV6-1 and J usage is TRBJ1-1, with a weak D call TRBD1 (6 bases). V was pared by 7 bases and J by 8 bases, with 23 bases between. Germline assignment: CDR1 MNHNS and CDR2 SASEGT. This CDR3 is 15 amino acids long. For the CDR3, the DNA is TGTGCCAGCAAATTTACAGGGACCTATGAGGTCGAAGCTTTCATT. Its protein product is CASKFTGTYEVEAFI.

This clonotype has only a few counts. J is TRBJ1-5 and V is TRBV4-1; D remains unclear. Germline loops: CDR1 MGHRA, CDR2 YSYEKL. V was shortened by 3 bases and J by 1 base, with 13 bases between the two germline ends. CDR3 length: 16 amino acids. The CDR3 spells CASSQPVAGSNQPQHF. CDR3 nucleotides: TGCGCCAGCAGCCAGCCGGTAGCGGGGAGCAATCAGCCCCAGCATTTT.

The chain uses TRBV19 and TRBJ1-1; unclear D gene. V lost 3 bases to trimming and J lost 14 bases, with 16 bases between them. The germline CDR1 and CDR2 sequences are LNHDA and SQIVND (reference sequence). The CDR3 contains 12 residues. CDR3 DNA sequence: TGTGCCAGTAGTATGTCGGTCCCCGTGGCGTTCTTT. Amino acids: CASSMSVPVAFF. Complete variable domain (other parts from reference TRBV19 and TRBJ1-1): DGGITQSPKYLFRKEGQNVTLSCEQNLNHDAMYWYRQDPGQGLRLIYYSQIVNDFQKGDIAEGYSVSREKKESFPLTVTSAQKNPTAFYLCASSMSVPVAFFGQGTRLTVV.

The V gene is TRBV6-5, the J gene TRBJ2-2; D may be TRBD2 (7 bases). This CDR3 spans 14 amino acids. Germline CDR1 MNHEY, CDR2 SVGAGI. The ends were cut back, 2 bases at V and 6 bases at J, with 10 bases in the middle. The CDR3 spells CASSYVGGPGELFF. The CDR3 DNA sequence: TGTGCCAGCAGTTACGTGGGGGGGCCCGGGGAGCTGTTTTTT.

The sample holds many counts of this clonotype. The CDR3 DNA reads as TGCAGTGCTAGAACAGGGCCCCCCAATCAGCCCCAGCATTTT. Protein: CSARTGPPNQPQHF. This chain connects TRBV20-1 to TRBJ1-5, with D possibly TRBD1 on 6 matching bases. V was pared by 2 bases and J by 3 bases, with 11 bases between. CDR1 DFQATT and CDR2 SNEGSKA come from the germline V gene (reference sequence). The CDR3 is 14 amino acids.

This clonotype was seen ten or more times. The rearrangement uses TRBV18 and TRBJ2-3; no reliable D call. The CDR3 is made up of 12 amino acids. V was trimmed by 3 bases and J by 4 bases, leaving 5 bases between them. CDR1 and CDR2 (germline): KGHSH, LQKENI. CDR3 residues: CASSPTSDTQYF. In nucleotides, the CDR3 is TGTGCCAGCTCACCCACCTCAGATACGCAGTATTTT.

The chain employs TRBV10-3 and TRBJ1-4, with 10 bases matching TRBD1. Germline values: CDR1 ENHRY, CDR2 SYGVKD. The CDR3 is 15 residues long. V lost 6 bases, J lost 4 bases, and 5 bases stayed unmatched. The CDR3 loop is CAISPGQGYNEKLFF. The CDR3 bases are TGTGCCATCAGCCCGGGACAGGGGTATAATGAAAAACTGTTTTTT.

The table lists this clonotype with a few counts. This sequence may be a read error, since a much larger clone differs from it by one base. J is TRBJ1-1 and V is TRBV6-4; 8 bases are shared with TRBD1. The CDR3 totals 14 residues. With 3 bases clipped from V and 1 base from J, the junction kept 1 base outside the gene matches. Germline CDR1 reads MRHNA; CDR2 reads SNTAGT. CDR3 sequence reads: CASSEGTGNTEAFF. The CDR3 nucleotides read TGTGCCAGCAGTGAAGGGACAGGGAACACTGAAGCTTTCTTT.

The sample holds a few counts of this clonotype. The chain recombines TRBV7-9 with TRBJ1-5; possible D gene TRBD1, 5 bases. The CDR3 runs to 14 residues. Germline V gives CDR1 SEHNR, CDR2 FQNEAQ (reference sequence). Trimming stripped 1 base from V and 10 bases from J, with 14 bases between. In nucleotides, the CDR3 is TGTGCCAGCAGCTTAGGGCAGGGAAGGTATCCCCAGCATTTT. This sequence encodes CASSLGQGRYPQHF.

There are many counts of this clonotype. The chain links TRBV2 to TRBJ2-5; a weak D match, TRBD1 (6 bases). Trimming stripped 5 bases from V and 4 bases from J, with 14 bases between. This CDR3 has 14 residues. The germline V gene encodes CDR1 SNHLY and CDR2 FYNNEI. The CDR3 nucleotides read TGTGCCAGCAGTCGACAGGTCATCGGAGAGACCCAGTACTTC. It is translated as CASSRQVIGETQYF.

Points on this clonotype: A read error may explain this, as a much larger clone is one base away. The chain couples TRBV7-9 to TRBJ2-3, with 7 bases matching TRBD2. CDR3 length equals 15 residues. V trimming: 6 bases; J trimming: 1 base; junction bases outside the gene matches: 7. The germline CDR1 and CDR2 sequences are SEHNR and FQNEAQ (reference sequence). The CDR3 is CASSSSGVRTDTQYF. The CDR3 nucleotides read TGTGCCAGCAGTTCAAGCGGGGTGCGCACAGATACGCAGTATTTT.

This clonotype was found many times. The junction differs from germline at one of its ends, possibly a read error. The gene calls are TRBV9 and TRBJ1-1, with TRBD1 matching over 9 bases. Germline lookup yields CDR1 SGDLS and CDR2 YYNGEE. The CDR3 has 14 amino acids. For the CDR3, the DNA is TGCGCCAGCAGCCAAAAGACAGGGGGAACTGAAGCTTTCTTT. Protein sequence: CASSQKTGGTEAFF. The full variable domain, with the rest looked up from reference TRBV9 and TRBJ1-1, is DSGVTQTPKHLITATGQRVTLRCSPRSGDLSVYWYQQSLDQGLQFLIQYYNGEERAKGNILERFSAQQFPDLHSELNLSSLELGDSALYFCASSQKTGGTEAFFGQGTRLTVV.

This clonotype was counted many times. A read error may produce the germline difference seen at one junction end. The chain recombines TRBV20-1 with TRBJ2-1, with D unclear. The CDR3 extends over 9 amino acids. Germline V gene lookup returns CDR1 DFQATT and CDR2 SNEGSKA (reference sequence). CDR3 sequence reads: CSARDPTDF. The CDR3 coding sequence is TGCAGTGCTAGAGACCCTACCGACTTC.